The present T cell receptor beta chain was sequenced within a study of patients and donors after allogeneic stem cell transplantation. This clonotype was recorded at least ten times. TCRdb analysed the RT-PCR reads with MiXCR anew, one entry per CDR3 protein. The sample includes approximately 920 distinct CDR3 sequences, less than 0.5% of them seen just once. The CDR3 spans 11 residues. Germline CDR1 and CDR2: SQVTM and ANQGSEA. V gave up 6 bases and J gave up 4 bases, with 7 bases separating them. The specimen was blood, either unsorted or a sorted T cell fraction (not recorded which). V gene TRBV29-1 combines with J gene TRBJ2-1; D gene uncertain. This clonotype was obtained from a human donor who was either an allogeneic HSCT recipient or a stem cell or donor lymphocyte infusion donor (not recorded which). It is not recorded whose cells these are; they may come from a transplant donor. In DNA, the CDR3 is TGCAGCGTGGCAAATTACAATGAGCAGTTCTTC. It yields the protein CSVANYNEQFF.